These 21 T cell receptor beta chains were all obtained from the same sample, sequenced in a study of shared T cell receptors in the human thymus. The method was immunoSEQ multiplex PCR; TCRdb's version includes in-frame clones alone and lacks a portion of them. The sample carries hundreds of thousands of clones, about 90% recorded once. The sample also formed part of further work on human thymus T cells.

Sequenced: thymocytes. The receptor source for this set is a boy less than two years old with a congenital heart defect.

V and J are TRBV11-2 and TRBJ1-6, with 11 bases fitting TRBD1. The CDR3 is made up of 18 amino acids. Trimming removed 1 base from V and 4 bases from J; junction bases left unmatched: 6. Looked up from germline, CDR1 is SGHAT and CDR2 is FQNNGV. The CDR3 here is CASSLASGQGDYNSPLHF. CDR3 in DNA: TGTGCCAGCAGCTTAGCTTCGGGACAGGGGGATTATAATTCACCCCTCCACTTT.

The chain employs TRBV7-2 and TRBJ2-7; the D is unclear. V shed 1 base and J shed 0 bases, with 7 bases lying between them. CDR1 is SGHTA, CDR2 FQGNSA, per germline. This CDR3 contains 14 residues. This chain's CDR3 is CASSLGYSSYEQYF. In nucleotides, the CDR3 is TGTGCCAGCAGCTTAGGGTACAGCTCCTACGAGCAGTACTTC.

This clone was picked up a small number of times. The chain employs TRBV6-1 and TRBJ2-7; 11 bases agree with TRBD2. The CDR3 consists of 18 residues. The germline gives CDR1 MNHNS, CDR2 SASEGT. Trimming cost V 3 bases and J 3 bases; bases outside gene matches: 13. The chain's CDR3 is CASSEPSGGPIGCYEQYF. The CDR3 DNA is TGTGCCAGCAGTGAGCCTAGCGGGGGGCCCATTGGGTGCTACGAGCAGTACTTC.

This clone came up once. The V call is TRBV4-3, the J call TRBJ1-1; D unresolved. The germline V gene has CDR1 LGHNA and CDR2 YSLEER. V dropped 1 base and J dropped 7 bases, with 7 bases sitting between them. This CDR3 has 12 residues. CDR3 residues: CASSQVPGEAFF. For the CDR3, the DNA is TGCGCCAGCAGCCAAGTTCCAGGTGAAGCTTTCTTT.

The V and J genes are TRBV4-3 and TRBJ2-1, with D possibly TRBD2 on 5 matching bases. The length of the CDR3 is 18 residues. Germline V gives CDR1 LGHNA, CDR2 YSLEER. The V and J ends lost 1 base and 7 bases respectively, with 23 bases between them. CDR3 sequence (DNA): TGCGCCAGCAGCCAAGGGGGTAGACGGGATGAGGTGCTAAATGAGCAGTTCTTC. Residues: CASSQGGRRDEVLNEQFF.

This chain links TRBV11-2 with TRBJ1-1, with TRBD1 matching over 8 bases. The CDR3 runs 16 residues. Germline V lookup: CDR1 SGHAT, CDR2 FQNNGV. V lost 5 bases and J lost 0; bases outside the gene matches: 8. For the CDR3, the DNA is TGTGCCAGCAGCATAAGGGACAGGCCTTTGAACACTGAAGCTTTCTTT. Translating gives CASSIRDRPLNTEAFF.

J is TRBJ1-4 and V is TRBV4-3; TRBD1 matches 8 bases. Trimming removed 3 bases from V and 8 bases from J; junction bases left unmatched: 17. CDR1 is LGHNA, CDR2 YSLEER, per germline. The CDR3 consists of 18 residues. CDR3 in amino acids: CASSHKNDRGEVEEKLFF. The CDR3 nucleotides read TGCGCCAGCAGCCACAAAAACGACAGGGGAGAGGTAGAAGAAAAACTGTTTTTT.

The CDR3: CASSSMNTEAFF. CDR3 sequence (DNA): TGTGCCAGCAGCAGCATGAACACTGAAGCTTTCTTT. This chain connects TRBV7-2 to TRBJ1-1; D remains ambiguous. Deletions cut 5 bases from V and 0 bases from J, with 4 bases between. The CDR3 is made up of 12 amino acids. Germline values: CDR1 SGHTA, CDR2 FQGNSA.

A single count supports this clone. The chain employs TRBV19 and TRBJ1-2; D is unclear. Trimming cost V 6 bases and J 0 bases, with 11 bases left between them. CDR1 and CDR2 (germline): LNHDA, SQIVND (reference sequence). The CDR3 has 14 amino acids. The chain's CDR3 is CASSSQRSNYGYTF. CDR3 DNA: TGTGCCAGTAGCTCACAGAGATCTAACTATGGCTACACCTTC.

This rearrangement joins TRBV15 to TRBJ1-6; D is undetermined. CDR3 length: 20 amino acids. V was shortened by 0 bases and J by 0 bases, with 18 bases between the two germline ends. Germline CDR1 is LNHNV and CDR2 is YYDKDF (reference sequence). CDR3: CATSRDWESGESSYNSPLHF. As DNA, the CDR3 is TGTGCCACCAGCAGAGATTGGGAGTCGGGAGAAAGCTCCTATAATTCACCCCTCCACTTT.

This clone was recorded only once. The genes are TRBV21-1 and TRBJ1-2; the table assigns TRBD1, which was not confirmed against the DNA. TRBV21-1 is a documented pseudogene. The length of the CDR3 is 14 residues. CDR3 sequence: CAREPGQANYGYTF. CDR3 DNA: TGTGCCAGAGAACCGGGACAGGCTAACTATGGCTACACCTTC.

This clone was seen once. The CDR3 is CASSPKAGGLTEQYF. CDR3 DNA: TGTGCCAGCAGCCCCAAGGCGGGAGGATTGACTGAGCAGTACTTC. The chain couples TRBV27 to TRBJ2-7; 8 nucleotides match TRBD2. Germline V gene lookup returns CDR1 MNHEY and CDR2 SMNVEV (reference sequence). The V segment lost 6 bases and the J segment 7 bases; nucleotides outside the gene matches: 14. The CDR3 sequence is 15 residues long.

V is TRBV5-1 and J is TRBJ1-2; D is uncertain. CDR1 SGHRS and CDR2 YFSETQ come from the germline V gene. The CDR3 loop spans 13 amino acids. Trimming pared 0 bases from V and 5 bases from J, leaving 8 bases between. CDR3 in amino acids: CASSLAEEYGYTF. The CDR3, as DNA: TGCGCCAGCAGCTTGGCCGAGGAGTATGGCTACACCTTC. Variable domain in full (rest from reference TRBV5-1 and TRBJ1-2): KAGVTQTPRYLIKTRGQQVTLSCSPISGHRSVSWYQQTPGQGLQFLFEYFSETQRNKGNFPGRFSGRQFSNSRSEMNVSTLELGDSALYLCASSLAEEYGYTFGSGTRLTVV.

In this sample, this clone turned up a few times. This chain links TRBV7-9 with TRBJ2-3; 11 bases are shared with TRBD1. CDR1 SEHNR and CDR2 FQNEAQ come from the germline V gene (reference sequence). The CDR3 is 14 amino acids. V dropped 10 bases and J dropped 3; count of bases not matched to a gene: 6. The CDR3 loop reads CATPGQGETDTQYF. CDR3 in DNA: TGTGCCACCCCGGGACAGGGGGAAACAGATACGCAGTATTTT.

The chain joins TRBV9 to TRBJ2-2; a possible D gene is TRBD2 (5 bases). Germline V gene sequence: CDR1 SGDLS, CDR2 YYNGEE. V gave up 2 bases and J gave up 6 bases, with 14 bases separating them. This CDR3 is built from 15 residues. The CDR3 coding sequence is TGTGCCAGCAGCGTCCCCCCCGGGGAGCCCGGGGAGCTGTTTTTT. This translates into CASSVPPGEPGELFF.

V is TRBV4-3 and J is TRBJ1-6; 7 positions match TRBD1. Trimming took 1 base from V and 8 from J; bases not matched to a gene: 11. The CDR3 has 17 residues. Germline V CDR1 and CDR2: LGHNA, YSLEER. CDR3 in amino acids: CASSQVEGSGTDSPLHF. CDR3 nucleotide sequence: TGCGCCAGCAGCCAAGTGGAAGGATCCGGGACAGATTCACCCCTCCACTTT.

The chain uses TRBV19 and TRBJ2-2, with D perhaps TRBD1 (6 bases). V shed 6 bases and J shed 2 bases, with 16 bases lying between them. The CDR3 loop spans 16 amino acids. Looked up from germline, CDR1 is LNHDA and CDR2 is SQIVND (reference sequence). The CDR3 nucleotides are TGTGCCAGTAGGACAGGTTACACTACAAACACCGGGGAGCTGTTTTTT. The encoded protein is CASRTGYTTNTGELFF.

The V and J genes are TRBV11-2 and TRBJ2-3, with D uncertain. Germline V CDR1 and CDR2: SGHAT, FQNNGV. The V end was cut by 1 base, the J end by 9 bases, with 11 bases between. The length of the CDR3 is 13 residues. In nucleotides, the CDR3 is TGTGCCAGCAGCTTAGGGCCGGAGATAACGCAGTATTTT. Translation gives CASSLGPEITQYF. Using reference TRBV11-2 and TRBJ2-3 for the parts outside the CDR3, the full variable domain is EAGVAQSPRYKIIEKRQSVAFWCNPISGHATLYWYQQILGQGPKLLIQFQNNGVVDDSQLPKDRFSAERLKGVDSTLKIQPAKLEDSAVYLCASSLGPEITQYFGPGTRLTVL.

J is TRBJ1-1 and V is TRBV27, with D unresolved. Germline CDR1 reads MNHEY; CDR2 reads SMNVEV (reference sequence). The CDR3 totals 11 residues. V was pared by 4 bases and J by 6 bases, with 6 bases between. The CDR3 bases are TGTGCCAGCAGTTCTGGGCCTGAAGCTTTCTTT. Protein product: CASSSGPEAFF.

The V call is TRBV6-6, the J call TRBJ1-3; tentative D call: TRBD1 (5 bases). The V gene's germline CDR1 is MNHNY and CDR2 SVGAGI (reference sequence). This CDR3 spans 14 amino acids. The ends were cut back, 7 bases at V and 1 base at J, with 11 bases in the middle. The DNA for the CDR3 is TGTGCCAGCAAAAGGGGCGAATCTGGAAACACCATATATTTT. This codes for CASKRGESGNTIYF.

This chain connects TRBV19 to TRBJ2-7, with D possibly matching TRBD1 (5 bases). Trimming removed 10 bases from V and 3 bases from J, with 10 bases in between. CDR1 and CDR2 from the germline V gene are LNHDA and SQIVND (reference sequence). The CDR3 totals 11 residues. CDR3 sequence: CATADIYEQYF. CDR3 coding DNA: TGTGCCACCGCGGACATCTACGAGCAGTACTTC.